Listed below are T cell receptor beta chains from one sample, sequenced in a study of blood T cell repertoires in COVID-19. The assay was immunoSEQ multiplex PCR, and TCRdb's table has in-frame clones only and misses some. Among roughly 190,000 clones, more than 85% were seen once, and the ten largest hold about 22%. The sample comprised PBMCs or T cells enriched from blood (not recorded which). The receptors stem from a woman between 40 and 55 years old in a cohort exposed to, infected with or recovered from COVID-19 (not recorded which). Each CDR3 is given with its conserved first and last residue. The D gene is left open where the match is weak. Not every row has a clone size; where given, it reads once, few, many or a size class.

CDR3aa: CASSPGTRNTEAFF; CDR3nt: TGCGCCAGCAGCCCCGGGACAAGGAACACTGAAGCTTTCTTT; j_gene: TRBJ1-1; len: 14; abundance: .; d_gene: .; v_gene: TRBV4-1
CDR3aa: CASSLTETSGVTDTQYF; CDR3nt: TGTGCCAGCAGCCTCACCGAGACTAGCGGGGTTACAGATACGCAGTATTTT; j_gene: TRBJ2-3; len: 17; abundance: .; d_gene: TRBD2; v_gene: TRBV3-1/TRBV3-2
CDR3aa: CASSLNRLAGDREQYF; CDR3nt: TGTGCCAGCAGCCTTAATAGGCTAGCGGGAGATAGGGAGCAGTACTTC; j_gene: TRBJ2-7; len: 16; abundance: .; d_gene: TRBD2; v_gene: TRBV7-6
CDR3aa: CASSQLAGDYEQYF; CDR3nt: TGCGCCAGCAGCCAACTAGCGGGGGACTACGAGCAGTACTTC; j_gene: TRBJ2-7; len: 14; abundance: .; d_gene: TRBD2; v_gene: TRBV4-3
CDR3aa: CASSPTGTGGFAELFF; CDR3nt: TGTGCCAGCAGCCCAACCGGGACAGGGGGCTTTGCGGAGCTGTTTTTT; j_gene: TRBJ2-2; len: 16; abundance: many; d_gene: TRBD1; v_gene: TRBV13
CDR3aa: CASGQGRNSPLHF; CDR3nt: TGTGCCAGTGGACAGGGTCGGAATTCACCCCTCCACTTT; j_gene: TRBJ1-6; len: 13; abundance: .; d_gene: TRBD1; v_gene: TRBV9
CDR3aa: CASSVEGQGVDEQYF; CDR3nt: TGTGCCAGCAGCGTAGAGGGACAGGGAGTTGATGAGCAGTACTTC; j_gene: TRBJ2-7; len: 15; abundance: .; d_gene: TRBD1; v_gene: TRBV9
CDR3aa: CASSISQGGNEQFF; CDR3nt: TGTGCCAGTAGTATTTCACAGGGAGGGAATGAGCAGTTCTTC; j_gene: TRBJ2-1; len: 14; abundance: .; d_gene: .; v_gene: TRBV19
CDR3aa: CASSIGQGRGYTF; CDR3nt: TGTGCCAGTAGTATAGGACAGGGAAGGGGCTACACCTTC; j_gene: TRBJ1-2; len: 13; abundance: .; d_gene: TRBD1; v_gene: TRBV19
CDR3aa: CASSFGGGFMNTEAFF; CDR3nt: TGTGCCAGCAGCTTTGGGGGAGGGTTCATGAACACTGAAGCTTTCTTT; j_gene: TRBJ1-1; len: 16; abundance: once; d_gene: .; v_gene: TRBV7-9
CDR3aa: CASSLGQGDQPQHF; CDR3nt: TGTGCCAGCAGCTTAGGACAGGGAGATCAGCCCCAGCATTTT; j_gene: TRBJ1-5; len: 14; abundance: .; d_gene: TRBD1; v_gene: TRBV7-9
CDR3aa: CATSDFGLSYGYTF; CDR3nt: TGTGCCACCAGTGATTTTGGACTGAGCTATGGCTACACCTTC; j_gene: TRBJ1-2; len: 14; abundance: .; d_gene: .; v_gene: TRBV24-1
CDR3aa: CASGQDRQLGDEKLFF; CDR3nt: TGTGCCAGCGGACAAGACAGGCAACTTGGGGATGAAAAACTGTTTTTT; j_gene: TRBJ1-4; len: 16; abundance: .; d_gene: .; v_gene: TRBV7-6
CDR3aa: CASSDRDTGELFF; CDR3nt: TGCGCCAGCAGTGACAGGGACACCGGGGAGCTGTTTTTT; j_gene: TRBJ2-2; len: 13; abundance: few; d_gene: .; v_gene: TRBV10-1
CDR3aa: CASSLGLRGLAGDITGELFF; CDR3nt: TGTGCCAGCAGCTTAGGGCTCCGGGGACTAGCGGGGGATATCACCGGGGAGCTGTTTTTT; j_gene: TRBJ2-2; len: 20; abundance: .; d_gene: TRBD2; v_gene: TRBV13
CDR3aa: CATRKDSLSNEKLFF; CDR3nt: TGTGCCACCAGGAAAGACAGCCTCTCTAATGAAAAACTGTTTTTT; j_gene: TRBJ1-4; len: 15; abundance: .; d_gene: .; v_gene: TRBV24-1
CDR3aa: CASSQWTSGGRYQETQYF; CDR3nt: TGTGCCAGCAGCCAGTGGACTAGCGGGGGCCGGTACCAAGAGACCCAGTACTTC; j_gene: TRBJ2-5; len: 18; abundance: .; d_gene: TRBD2; v_gene: TRBV3-1/TRBV3-2
CDR3aa: CASIYGFGTEAFF; CDR3nt: TGTGCCAGCATCTACGGGTTTGGGACTGAAGCTTTCTTT; j_gene: TRBJ1-1; len: 13; abundance: .; d_gene: .; v_gene: TRBV14
CDR3aa: CATSDQDRTTSSLNEQFF; CDR3nt: TGTGCCACCAGTGACCAGGACAGGACCACCTCAAGTCTCAATGAGCAGTTCTTC; j_gene: TRBJ2-1; len: 18; abundance: .; d_gene: TRBD1; v_gene: TRBV24-1
CDR3aa: CASSPTPSLNTEAFF; CDR3nt: TGCGCCAGCAGCCCCACCCCGAGTTTGAACACTGAAGCTTTCTTT; j_gene: TRBJ1-1; len: 15; abundance: .; d_gene: .; v_gene: TRBV4-3
CDR3aa: CASSQDSRGGSPLHF; CDR3nt: TGTGCCAGCAGCCAAGATAGTAGGGGGGGTTCACCCCTCCACTTT; j_gene: TRBJ1-6; len: 15; abundance: .; d_gene: .; v_gene: TRBV4-2
CDR3aa: CASSSGGANTEAFF; CDR3nt: TGTGCCAGCTCCTCCGGCGGGGCGAACACTGAAGCTTTCTTT; j_gene: TRBJ1-1; len: 14; abundance: .; d_gene: .; v_gene: TRBV9
CDR3aa: CASSPMGLAGGETQYF; CDR3nt: TGTGCCAGCAGCCCAATGGGGCTAGCGGGAGGGGAGACCCAGTACTTC; j_gene: TRBJ2-5; len: 16; abundance: .; d_gene: TRBD2; v_gene: TRBV11-3
CDR3aa: CASSLVQRTQYF; CDR3nt: TGTGCCAGCAGCTTAGTTCAGCGGACCCAGTACTTC; j_gene: TRBJ2-5; len: 12; abundance: once; d_gene: .; v_gene: TRBV7-2
CDR3aa: CASSLDRNSPLHF; CDR3nt: TGTGCCAGCAGCCTGGACAGGAATTCACCCCTCCACTTT; j_gene: TRBJ1-6; len: 13; abundance: .; d_gene: TRBD1; v_gene: TRBV14
CDR3aa: CASSTTRDRGFEQYF; CDR3nt: TGTGCCAGTAGTACAACCCGGGACAGGGGATTCGAGCAGTACTTC; j_gene: TRBJ2-7; len: 15; abundance: .; d_gene: TRBD1; v_gene: TRBV19
CDR3aa: CASSFNPDRYGYTF; CDR3nt: TGTGCCAGCAGCTTCAATCCCGACAGATATGGCTACACCTTC; j_gene: TRBJ1-2; len: 14; abundance: once; d_gene: .; v_gene: TRBV7-9
CDR3aa: CASSQDPDEKLFF; CDR3nt: TGTGCCAGCAGCCAAGATCCAGATGAAAAACTGTTTTTT; j_gene: TRBJ1-4; len: 13; abundance: .; d_gene: .; v_gene: TRBV3-1/TRBV3-2
CDR3aa: CASSPRDTSGVTSFDTQYF; CDR3nt: TGTGCCAGCAGCCCACGGGACACTAGCGGGGTCACCTCATTCGATACGCAGTATTTT; j_gene: TRBJ2-3; len: 19; abundance: once; d_gene: TRBD2; v_gene: TRBV7-9
CDR3aa: CASSLEWPTPNYNEQFF; CDR3nt: TGTGCCAGCAGCTTGGAATGGCCAACCCCAAACTACAATGAGCAGTTCTTC; j_gene: TRBJ2-1; len: 17; abundance: many; d_gene: .; v_gene: TRBV5-5
CDR3aa: CASSLGVAGGYTYEQYF; CDR3nt: TGTGCCAGCAGCTTAGGAGTCGCCGGCGGTTACACCTACGAGCAGTACTTC; j_gene: TRBJ2-7; len: 17; abundance: .; d_gene: .; v_gene: TRBV11-2
CDR3aa: CSVEHLTGSNYGYTF; CDR3nt: TGCAGCGTTGAACACCTGACAGGGAGTAACTATGGCTACACCTTC; j_gene: TRBJ1-2; len: 15; abundance: .; d_gene: TRBD1; v_gene: TRBV29-1
CDR3aa: CASSSKREGRIGELFF; CDR3nt: TGTGCCAGCAGCTCTAAGCGGGAGGGCCGGATCGGGGAGCTGTTTTTT; j_gene: TRBJ2-2; len: 16; abundance: .; d_gene: TRBD2; v_gene: TRBV5-6
CDR3aa: CASSLRGGTEAFF; CDR3nt: TGTGCCAGCAGTTTGAGAGGGGGCACTGAAGCTTTCTTT; j_gene: TRBJ1-1; len: 13; abundance: .; d_gene: .; v_gene: TRBV28
CDR3aa: CASSYSGVPGYTF; CDR3nt: TGTGCCAGCAGTTACTCCGGAGTTCCCGGCTACACCTTC; j_gene: TRBJ1-2; len: 13; abundance: .; d_gene: .; v_gene: TRBV6-2/TRBV6-3
CDR3aa: CASSQYPTGIYGYTF; CDR3nt: TGCGCCAGCAGCCAATACCCGACAGGAATCTATGGCTACACCTTC; j_gene: TRBJ1-2; len: 15; abundance: .; d_gene: .; v_gene: TRBV4-1
CDR3aa: CAWSVLGASAYEQYF; CDR3nt: TGTGCCTGGAGTGTTTTAGGGGCTAGCGCCTACGAGCAGTACTTC; j_gene: TRBJ2-7; len: 15; abundance: .; d_gene: .; v_gene: TRBV30
CDR3aa: CASSIGTSGGDEQFF; CDR3nt: TGCGCCAGCAGCATCGGGACTAGCGGGGGGGATGAGCAGTTCTTC; j_gene: TRBJ2-1; len: 15; abundance: many; d_gene: TRBD2; v_gene: TRBV5-1
CDR3aa: CASSKVGSYGYTF; CDR3nt: TGTGCCAGCAGCAAAGTGGGCAGCTATGGCTACACCTTC; j_gene: TRBJ1-2; len: 13; abundance: .; d_gene: .; v_gene: TRBV21-1
CDR3aa: CASNFLDPIQPQHF; CDR3nt: TGTGCCAGCAACTTCCTCGATCCCATCCAGCCCCAGCATTTT; j_gene: TRBJ1-5; len: 14; abundance: .; d_gene: .; v_gene: TRBV28
CDR3aa: CASSWIAGTGSYEQYF; CDR3nt: TGCGCCAGCAGCTGGATAGCCGGGACAGGGTCCTACGAGCAGTACTTC; j_gene: TRBJ2-7; len: 16; abundance: once; d_gene: TRBD1; v_gene: TRBV4-1
CDR3aa: CASSLSVNTEAFF; CDR3nt: TGTGCCAGCAGCTTATCGGTCAACACTGAAGCTTTCTTT; j_gene: TRBJ1-1; len: 13; abundance: .; d_gene: .; v_gene: TRBV11-2
CDR3aa: CASSLVGGLAGVEDTQYF; CDR3nt: TGTGCCAGCAGCTTGGTGGGGGGACTAGCGGGAGTCGAAGATACGCAGTATTTT; j_gene: TRBJ2-3; len: 18; abundance: .; d_gene: TRBD2; v_gene: TRBV5-6
CDR3aa: CASSLSPGGNQPQHF; CDR3nt: TGTGCCAGCAGTTTATCGCCGGGGGGCAATCAGCCCCAGCATTTT; j_gene: TRBJ1-5; len: 15; abundance: .; d_gene: .; v_gene: TRBV27
CDR3aa: CASKRGPAGELFF; CDR3nt: TGTGCCAGCAAGAGGGGGCCGGCCGGGGAGCTGTTTTTT; j_gene: TRBJ2-2; len: 13; abundance: .; d_gene: TRBD1; v_gene: TRBV5-5